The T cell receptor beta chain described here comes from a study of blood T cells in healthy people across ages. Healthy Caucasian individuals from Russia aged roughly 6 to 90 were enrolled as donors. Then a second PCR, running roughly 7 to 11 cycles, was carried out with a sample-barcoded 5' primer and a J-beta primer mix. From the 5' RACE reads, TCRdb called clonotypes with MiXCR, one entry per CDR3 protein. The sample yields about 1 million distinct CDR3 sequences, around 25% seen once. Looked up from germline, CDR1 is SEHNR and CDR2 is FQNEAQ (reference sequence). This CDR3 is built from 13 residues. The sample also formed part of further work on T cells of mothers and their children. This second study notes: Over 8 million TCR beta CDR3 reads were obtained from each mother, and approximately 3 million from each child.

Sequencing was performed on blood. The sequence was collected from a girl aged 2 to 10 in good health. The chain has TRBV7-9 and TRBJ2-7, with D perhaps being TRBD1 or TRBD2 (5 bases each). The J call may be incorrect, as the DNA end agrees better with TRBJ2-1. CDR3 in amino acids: CASSLEVREEQFF. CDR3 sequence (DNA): TGTGCCAGCAGCTTAGAAGTCAGGGAGGAGCAGTTCTTC.